The sequence of this T cell receptor beta chain was determined in a study of T cells expressing NK-cell markers. TCRdb reworked the 5' RACE reads into one entry per CDR3 protein, no DNA. Its table lists some 410,000 distinct CDR3 sequences. Germline V CDR1 and CDR2: DFQATT, SNEGSKA (reference sequence). The CDR3 is made up of 15 amino acids. The genes are TRBV20-1 and TRBJ1-1. The receptor's source is a woman aged 18-70 years in good health. Sequenced sample: blood T cells: a sorted CD56 or NKG2C T cell subset, CD4+ or CD8+ T cells, or bulk PBMC T cells (not recorded which). The CDR3 here is CSARDLAEGYTEAFF.